The 13 T cell receptor beta chains in this list originate from one sample, sequenced in a study of identical twins. TCRdb re-analysed the 5' RACE reads in MiXCR, keeping a single row per CDR3 protein. Of 750,000 to 950,000 distinct CDR3 sequences detected, over 9% appear once; the ten largest clones hold roughly 1.6%. These data were also reused for a study on yellow fever vaccine responses in identical twins.

Material for sequencing was PBMCs. These TCRs come from a woman aged 18-35 years in good health.

This clonotype showed up just a few times. The J gene is TRBJ1-2, the V gene TRBV6-1, with D perhaps TRBD1 (6 bases). CDR1 MNHNS and CDR2 SASEGT come from the germline V gene. V was cut by 4 bases and J by 5 bases, with 11 bases left in between. The CDR3 consists of 13 residues. In DNA, the CDR3 is TGTGCCAGCAGTGCAGGGGATCAGTATGGCTACACCTTC. Amino acid sequence: CASSAGDQYGYTF.

The CDR3 reads CSARLAGTSYEQYV. The DNA of the CDR3 is TGCAGTGCTAGACTGGCGGGAACTTCCTACGAGCAGTACGTC. The gene calls are TRBV20-1 and TRBJ2-7, with D perhaps TRBD2 (6 bases). The CDR3 sequence is 14 residues long. CDR1 is DFQATT and CDR2 is SNEGSKA in the germline V gene (reference sequence). The V end lost 2 bases, the J end lost 1 base, and 12 bases lay between the germline ends.

This sequence joins TRBV21-1 and TRBJ2-7. TRBV21-1 is marked as a pseudogene. The CDR3 is made up of 17 amino acids. The DNA of the CDR3 is TGTGCCAGCAGCAAAGTAGAGAGGAGCGGGAGTCCCTACGAGCAGTACTTC. Amino acid sequence: CASSKVERSGSPYEQYF.

This clonotype was seen a few times. The chain carries TRBV28 and TRBJ2-3; D is undetermined. The CDR3 is 15 amino acids. V was trimmed by 2 bases and J by 4 bases, leaving 13 bases between them. CDR1 MDHEN and CDR2 SYDVKM come from the germline V gene. The DNA of the CDR3 is TGTGCCAGCAGTTTAGAGTCCCTCGCAGCAGATACGCAGTATTTT. Its protein is CASSLESLAADTQYF.

This sequence joins TRBV27 and TRBJ2-3; 7 positions match TRBD2. CDR1 is MNHEY, CDR2 SMNVEV, per germline (reference sequence). Trimming took 5 bases from V and 4 from J; bases not matched to a gene: 9. The length of the CDR3 is 15 residues. CDR3 amino acids: CASSPNGLVSDTQYF. CDR3 in DNA: TGTGCCAGCAGTCCTAATGGACTAGTATCAGATACGCAGTATTTT.

V usage is TRBV7-9 and J usage is TRBJ2-4, with D possibly matching TRBD2 (7 bases). The V gene's germline CDR1 is SEHNR and CDR2 FQNEAQ (reference sequence). The CDR3 has 14 residues. The V and J ends lost 4 bases and 7 bases respectively, with 14 bases between them. The DNA for the CDR3 is TGTGCCAGCAGCTCGCTTGCGGGGGCTAACATTCAGTACTTC. Residues: CASSSLAGANIQYF.

This clonotype was seen ten or more times. This chain connects TRBV5-1 to TRBJ1-2; D is uncertain. V was pared by 2 bases and J by 4 bases, with 18 bases between. The CDR3 is 16 amino acids. Germline V gene lookup returns CDR1 SGHRS and CDR2 YFSETQ. CDR3 coding DNA: TGCGCCAGCAGCTTCGGAGACGCCGGTGTGAGCTATGGCTACACCTTC. This sequence encodes CASSFGDAGVSYGYTF.

This clonotype was detected only a few times. V gene TRBV6-4 combines with J gene TRBJ2-3, with unresolved D. The CDR3 has 14 residues. Per germline, CDR1 MRHNA and CDR2 SNTAGT. Trimming left V 4 bases short and J 0 bases short, with 8 bases between. CDR3 sequence reads: CASSASASTDTQYF. As DNA, the CDR3 is TGTGCCAGCAGTGCCAGCGCGAGCACAGATACGCAGTATTTT.

The chain is built from TRBV28 and TRBJ1-2; D call uncertain. CDR1 and CDR2 (germline): MDHEN, SYDVKM. Trimming left V 5 bases short and J 10 bases short, with 14 bases between. CDR3 length equals 12 residues. The chain's CDR3 is CASSGLRRAYTF. The CDR3 nucleotides read TGTGCCAGCAGTGGTTTGCGACGGGCCTACACCTTC.

This clonotype came up a few times. The CDR3 nucleotides are TGTGCCACCAGTGAGCCCGGACTAGCGACCGGGGAGCTGTTTTTT. Translating gives CATSEPGLATGELFF. J is TRBJ2-2 and V is TRBV24-1; 9 bases align to TRBD2. The V segment lost 4 bases and the J segment 5 bases; nucleotides outside the gene matches: 4. The germline gives CDR1 KGHDR, CDR2 SFDVKD. The CDR3 has 15 residues.

The chain recombines TRBV5-5 with TRBJ2-7; D may correspond to TRBD1 or TRBD2 (5 bases each). Trimming took off 2 bases at V and 2 bases at J, with 11 bases between the two ends. The CDR3 runs 14 residues. Germline CDR1 reads SGHKS; CDR2 reads YYEKEE (reference sequence). CDR3 sequence (DNA): TGTGCCAGCAGCTTCCTTCAGGGAGCCTACGAGCAGTACGTC. It specifies CASSFLQGAYEQYV.

The genes are TRBV5-1 and TRBJ2-3; 13 bases align to TRBD2. Germline-derived CDR1 and CDR2 are SGHRS and YFSETQ. Trimming cost V 0 bases and J 3 bases; bases outside gene matches: 7. This CDR3 region has 18 residues. CDR3 in amino acids: CASSLAGLAGALTDTQYF. The CDR3 bases are TGCGCCAGCAGCTTGGCTGGACTAGCGGGAGCTCTGACAGATACGCAGTATTTT.

V gene TRBV6-1 combines with J gene TRBJ2-2; a possible D gene is TRBD2 (6 bases). This CDR3 spans 14 amino acids. V shed 10 bases and J shed 5 bases, with 17 bases lying between them. In germline, CDR1 is MNHNS, CDR2 SASEGT. The CDR3 DNA reads TGTGCCACCACATTAGCGGCGGGGACCGGGGAGCTGTTTTTT. It is translated as CATTLAAGTGELFF.